Listed below are T cell receptor beta chains from one sample, sequenced in a study of cytomegalovirus exposure and HLA in healthy donors. Generated by immunoSEQ multiplex PCR, the TCRdb table keeps only in-frame clones and is missing some. This sample has about 200,000 clones, with 84% found just once. Sequencing was carried out using PBMCs. The receptors derive from a woman aged 25 to 45 in good health and CMV-seropositive. Both conserved end residues are part of each CDR3. The D gene is left open where the match is weak. Part of the rows lack a size; the others show once, few, many or a class for expanded clones.

J gene	V gene	D gene	clone size	CDR3 protein	CDR3 DNA
TRBJ2-7	TRBV11-2	-	-	CASSSRAGYEQYF	TGTGCCAGCAGCTCCCGGGCGGGCTACGAGCAGTACTTC
TRBJ2-2	TRBV4-1	TRBD2	-	CASRTGGVTGELFF	TGCGCCAGCAGGACGGGAGGGGTAACCGGGGAGCTGTTTTTT
TRBJ2-1	TRBV11-3	TRBD2	-	CASSRLAGRFNEQFF	TGTGCCAGCAGCCGACTAGCGGGAAGGTTCAATGAGCAGTTCTTC
TRBJ2-1	TRBV7-6	-	once	CASSLGLGEQFF	TGTGCCAGCAGCTTAGGACTGGGTGAGCAGTTCTTC
TRBJ1-2	TRBV5-1	TRBD1	-	CASSLVRQDRQVLGYTF	TGCGCCAGCAGCTTGGTCCGACAGGACAGGCAGGTTCTAGGCTACACCTTC
TRBJ2-7	TRBV9	TRBD1	-	CASSQGVFWQGVDEQYF	TGTGCCAGCAGCCAAGGGGTCTTCTGGCAGGGGGTGGACGAGCAGTACTTC
TRBJ1-3	TRBV6-6	-	many	CASRGWGVGGNTIYF	TGTGCCAGCAGGGGATGGGGGGTAGGGGGAAACACCATATATTTT
TRBJ1-1	TRBV13	TRBD1	-	CASSLVTQGAYEAFF	TGTGCCAGCAGCTTAGTTACACAGGGGGCATACGAAGCTTTCTTT
TRBJ1-5	TRBV2	TRBD1	few	CASSLDRANQPQHF	TGTGCCAGCAGCTTGGACAGGGCGAATCAGCCCCAGCATTTT
TRBJ2-6	TRBV11-2	-	-	CASSLDSAGANVLTF	TGTGCCAGCAGCTTAGACAGTGCTGGGGCCAACGTCCTGACTTTC
TRBJ2-2	TRBV4-2	-	-	CASLKQVNTGELFF	TGTGCCAGCTTAAAACAGGTGAACACCGGGGAGCTGTTTTTT
TRBJ2-5	TRBV5-4	TRBD1	-	CASSFTDRDQTQYF	TGTGCCAGCAGCTTCACGGACAGGGATCAGACCCAGTACTTC
TRBJ1-1	TRBV6-1	TRBD1	-	CASRMTGTTEAFF	TGTGCCAGCAGAATGACAGGGACCACTGAAGCTTTCTTT
TRBJ2-1	TRBV27	TRBD2	-	CASSLGLAGGHEQFF	TGTGCCAGCAGTTTGGGGCTAGCGGGGGGGCATGAGCAGTTCTTC
TRBJ2-7	TRBV6-5	-	-	CASSYSRESPSYEQYF	TGTGCCAGCAGTTACTCAAGGGAGTCCCCCTCCTACGAGCAGTACTTC
TRBJ1-5	TRBV2	-	few	CASRRQPNQPQHF	TGTGCCAGCAGGAGACAGCCCAATCAGCCCCAGCATTTT
TRBJ1-2	TRBV28	-	-	CASRVDSPNYGYTF	TGTGCCAGCAGGGTAGACAGCCCGAACTATGGCTACACCTTC
TRBJ2-2	TRBV7-8	TRBD2	-	CASSLEATSGTTGELFF	TGTGCCAGCAGCTTAGAGGCGACTAGCGGAACAACCGGGGAGCTGTTTTTT
TRBJ1-1	TRBV18	-	few	CASSPNSGRAFF	TGTGCCAGCTCACCCAACTCAGGGCGTGCTTTCTTT
TRBJ2-1	TRBV7-8	TRBD2	many	CASSSGLVEQFF	TGTGCCAGCAGCTCCGGACTAGTCGAGCAGTTCTTC
TRBJ2-1	TRBV30	-	once	CAWSVFGQQFF	TGTGCCTGGAGTGTATTTGGGCAGCAGTTCTTC
TRBJ2-7	TRBV27	TRBD1	-	CASSYSGQGHEQYF	TGTGCCAGCAGTTACTCGGGACAGGGTCACGAGCAGTACTTC
TRBJ2-7	TRBV6-6	TRBD2	once	CASSYPGTSDEQYF	TGTGCCAGCAGTTACCCCGGGACTAGCGACGAGCAGTACTTC
TRBJ1-2	TRBV5-4	TRBD1	-	CASSRDRGNGYTF	TGTGCCAGCAGCCGCGACAGGGGGAATGGCTACACCTTC
TRBJ1-1	TRBV2	-	-	CASNSKDLNTEAFF	TGTGCCAGCAATTCGAAGGACTTGAACACTGAAGCTTTCTTT
TRBJ1-2	TRBV5-1	-	-	CASSPMDGGRVGYTF	TGCGCCAGCAGCCCGATGGACGGAGGGCGGGTAGGCTACACCTTC
TRBJ1-1	TRBV14	-	few	CASSQGFGAFF	TGTGCCAGCAGCCAAGGTTTCGGAGCTTTCTTT
TRBJ1-3	TRBV30	-	-	CAWSEGLLRNTIYF	TGTGCCTGGAGTGAGGGACTGCTTCGAAACACCATATATTTT